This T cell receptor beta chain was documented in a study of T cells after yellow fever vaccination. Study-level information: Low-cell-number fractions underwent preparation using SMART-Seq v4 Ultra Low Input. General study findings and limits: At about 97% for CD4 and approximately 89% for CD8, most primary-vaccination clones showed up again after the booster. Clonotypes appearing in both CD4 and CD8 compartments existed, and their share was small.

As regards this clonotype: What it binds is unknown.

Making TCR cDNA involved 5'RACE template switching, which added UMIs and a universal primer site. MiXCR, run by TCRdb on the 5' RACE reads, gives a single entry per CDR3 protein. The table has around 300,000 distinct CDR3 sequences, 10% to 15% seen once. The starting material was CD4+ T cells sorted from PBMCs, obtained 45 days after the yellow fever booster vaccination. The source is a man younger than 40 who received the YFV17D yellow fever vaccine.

CDR3 in DNA: TGTGCCAGCTCACCCCGGGACCGGACCGGGGAGCTGTTTTTT. Translated: CASSPRDRTGELFF. The chain joins TRBV18 to TRBJ2-2, with D possibly being TRBD1 or TRBD2 (5 bases each). The germline CDR1 and CDR2 sequences are KGHSH and LQKENI. With 3 bases removed from V and 5 bases from J, the gap between germline ends came to 10 bases. CDR3 length equals 14 residues. Full variable domain (outside the CDR3, taken from reference TRBV18 and TRBJ2-2): NAGVMQNPRHLVRRRGQEARLRCSPMKGHSHVYWYRQLPEEGLKFMVYLQKENIIDESGMPKERFSAEFPKEGPSILRIQQVVRGDSAAYFCASSPRDRTGELFFGEGSRLTVL.